The present T cell receptor (beta chain) was sequenced within a study of blood T cells in healthy people across ages. Primers used in a second PCR of roughly 7 to 11 cycles were a sample-barcoded 5' primer and a J-beta primer mix. TCRdb itself ran the 5' RACE reads through MiXCR, one entry per CDR3 protein. The sample has approximately 690,000 distinct CDR3 sequences, 40% to 45% seen once. The length of the CDR3 is 14 residues. Trimming stripped 7 bases from V and 1 base from J, with 14 bases between. The source of this sequence is a man older than 75 in good health. The chain is built from TRBV12-3 or TRBV12-4 and TRBJ2-7; D perhaps matches TRBD2 (6 bases). Sequenced sample: blood. CDR3 loop: CASTPSGFSYEQYF. The CDR3 DNA sequence: TGTGCCAGCACCCCCAGCGGGTTTTCCTACGAGCAGTACTTC.